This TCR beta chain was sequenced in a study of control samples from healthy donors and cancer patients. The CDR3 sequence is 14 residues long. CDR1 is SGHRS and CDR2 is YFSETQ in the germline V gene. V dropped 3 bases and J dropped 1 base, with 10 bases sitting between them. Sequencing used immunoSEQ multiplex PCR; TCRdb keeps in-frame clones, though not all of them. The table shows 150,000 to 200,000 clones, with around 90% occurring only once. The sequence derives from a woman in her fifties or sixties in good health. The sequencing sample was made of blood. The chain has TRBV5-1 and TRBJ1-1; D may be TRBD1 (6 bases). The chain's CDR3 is CASSSGTSNTEAFF. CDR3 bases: TGCGCCAGCAGCTCAGGGACATCGAACACTGAAGCTTTCTTT. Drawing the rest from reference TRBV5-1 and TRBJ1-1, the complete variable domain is KAGVTQTPRYLIKTRGQQVTLSCSPISGHRSVSWYQQTPGQGLQFLFEYFSETQRNKGNFPGRFSGRQFSNSRSEMNVSTLELGDSALYLCASSSGTSNTEAFFGQGTRLTVV.